The rows below give T cell receptor beta chains drawn from one sample of a study of blood T cell repertoires in COVID-19. Some clones are missing from TCRdb's copy, which holds only in-frame ones; the method was immunoSEQ multiplex PCR. The repertoire consists of some 220,000 clones, with roughly 85% occurring once and the leading ten covering 2.4%. Material: peripheral blood. The receptors originated from a woman in her 70s with COVID-19, enrolled during active disease. Both conserved end residues are part of each CDR3. Fields, in order: clone size, J gene, D gene, V gene, CDR3 protein, CDR3 DNA. A D gene is named only where the DNA matches it firmly. Clone size is shown for a subset of rows, as once, few, many or a class of expanded clone.

>few|TRBJ2-7|TRBD1|TRBV5-8
CASSLPGQGIAEQYF
TGTGCCAGCAGCTTGCCGGGACAGGGGATCGCCGAGCAGTACTTC
>.|TRBJ1-2|.|TRBV4-1
CASSQRSRPGWFRLDGYTF
TGCGCCAGCAGCCAACGATCTCGGCCGGGATGGTTTCGTCTTGATGGCTACACCTTC
>.|TRBJ1-2|TRBD1|TRBV18
CASSPTGQANYGYTF
TGTGCCAGCTCACCAACGGGACAGGCGAACTATGGCTACACCTTC
>.|TRBJ1-1|.|TRBV6-5
CASNQGTPNTEAFF
TGTGCCAGCAACCAGGGAACACCGAACACTGAAGCTTTCTTT
>.|TRBJ2-7|.|TRBV14
CASSHGTWEGLSLEQYF
TGTGCCAGCAGCCATGGGACATGGGAGGGACTGAGTCTAGAGCAGTACTTC
>.|TRBJ2-3|TRBD1|TRBV7-8
CASSLAGTEPILDTQYF
TGTGCCAGCAGCTTAGCCGGGACAGAACCGATCCTCGATACGCAGTATTTT
>.|TRBJ1-2|.|TRBV19
CASSTRQRGYTF
TGTGCCAGTAGTACCCGACAGAGAGGCTACACCTTC
>.|TRBJ2-5|.|TRBV11-2
CASSLAGMETQYF
TGTGCCAGCAGCTTAGCCGGGATGGAGACCCAGTACTTC
>.|TRBJ2-7|.|TRBV5-4
CASSLQGGEQYF
TGTGCCAGCAGCTTACAGGGCGGCGAGCAGTACTTC
>.|TRBJ2-7|.|TRBV4-2
CASSQGLAPGNEQYF
TGTGCCAGCAGCCAGGGCTTAGCGCCCGGGAACGAGCAGTACTTC
>once|TRBJ2-7|.|TRBV28
CASTKPGVGQYF
TGTGCCAGCACGAAGCCCGGAGTTGGGCAGTACTTC
>.|TRBJ2-5|.|TRBV29-1
CSVSVETQYF
TGCAGCGTTTCTGTAGAGACCCAGTACTTC
>once|TRBJ1-1|.|TRBV5-4
CASSLSPLLGEAFF
TGTGCCAGCAGCTTATCCCCCCTGCTCGGTGAAGCTTTCTTT
>few|TRBJ2-7|.|TRBV6-5
CASSLGVPYEQYF
TGTGCCAGCAGTTTGGGAGTTCCCTACGAGCAGTACTTC
>few|TRBJ2-7|.|TRBV6-2/TRBV6-3
CASSRDRTYEQYF
TGTGCCAGCAGTCGTGACAGGACCTACGAGCAGTACTTC
>.|TRBJ1-1|.|TRBV6-5
CASTPSGYTEAFF
TGTGCCAGCACCCCCAGCGGGTACACTGAAGCTTTCTTT
>.|TRBJ1-5|.|TRBV5-1
CASSLGDTNQPQHF
TGCGCCAGCAGCTTGGGTGACACTAATCAGCCCCAGCATTTT
>.|TRBJ1-4|.|TRBV16
CASSQLGVYGEKLFF
TGTGCCAGCAGCCAATTAGGGGTCTATGGCGAAAAACTGTTTTTT
>.|TRBJ1-5|TRBD1|TRBV6-5
CASSYSGTGSNQPQHF
TGTGCCAGCAGTTACTCGGGGACAGGGAGCAATCAGCCCCAGCATTTT
>once|TRBJ2-3|TRBD1|TRBV7-6
CASSLGQGGTDTQYF
TGTGCCAGCAGCTTGGGACAGGGGGGCACAGATACGCAGTATTTT
>.|TRBJ1-2|.|TRBV6-6
CASSYHGGFYGYTF
TGTGCCAGCAGTTACCATGGGGGGTTCTATGGCTACACCTTC
>.|TRBJ2-3|.|TRBV7-6
CASSVTLPGGGRTDTQYF
TGTGCCAGCAGCGTCACCCTTCCGGGGGGCGGTCGCACAGATACGCAGTATTTT
>few|TRBJ2-7|.|TRBV28
CASSPPDRMYEQYF
TGTGCCAGCAGTCCCCCCGACAGGATGTACGAGCAGTACTTC
>.|TRBJ2-3|.|TRBV29-1
CSVVGVPSTDTQYF
TGCAGCGTTGTAGGGGTACCTAGCACAGATACGCAGTATTTT
>.|TRBJ2-2|TRBD1|TRBV9
CASSVLGRGTGELFF
TGTGCCAGCAGCGTCCTCGGCAGGGGGACCGGGGAGCTGTTTTTT